Listed here is a single TCR beta chain. Its target is not known. Possible read error: a much larger clone is one base away. These data belong to a study of post-analysis software for immune sequencing data. Study details: Disease courses included relapsing-remitting, secondary progressive and progressive-relapsing multiple sclerosis.

In germline, CDR1 is MNHNY, CDR2 SVGAGI (reference sequence). The ends were cut back, 5 bases at V and 0 bases at J, with 8 bases in the middle. This CDR3 has 15 residues. Incorporated into the TCR beta cDNA libraries were unique molecular identifiers, which served to reduce PCR and sequencing biases. MiXCR, run by TCRdb on the PCR reads, gives a single entry per CDR3 protein. Among about 430,000 distinct CDR3 sequences listed, about 40% were seen once. Points from the study as a whole: Controls' normalized Chao1 diversity significantly exceeded that of multiple sclerosis patients. Included in a set of roughly 5 TRBV segments more frequent in patients than controls were TRBV5-6, TRBV5-1 and TRBV20-1.

The chain is built from TRBV6-6 and TRBJ2-6; D is unclear. The sequenced sample consisted of blood. The TCR sequence derives from a girl aged 2 to 9 with multiple sclerosis. This chain's CDR3 is CASSPMGSGANVLTF. The CDR3 bases are TGTGCCAGCAGTCCCATGGGCTCTGGGGCCAACGTCCTGACTTTC.